This TCR beta chain originates from a study of T cells in Graves' hyperthyroidism and ophthalmopathy (dated by TCRdb to the late 2010s). Regarding the complete study: Peripheral blood was collected at initial diagnosis, before any treatment. To identify distinguishing TCR V-J signatures, a discovery cohort of 100 patients was used, comprising 40 to 45 with Graves' ophthalmopathy and around 57 with stable Graves' hyperthyroidism. Prospective prediction of ophthalmopathy was tested in an independent validation cohort consisting of roughly 20 hyperthyroidism patients and more than 15 patients who later progressed to ophthalmopathy. The approximately 98 discovery patients were randomly divided into training and test sets at a 7:3 ratio. Thyroid tissue and blood T-cell repertoires from roughly 6 Graves' hyperthyroidism patients were also compared in the study. After sampling, hyperthyroidism patients received methimazole starting at 30 mg daily, and ophthalmopathy patients received high-dose intravenous methylprednisolone. TCR Vbeta CDR3 sequencing of roughly 140 peripheral blood samples (under 45 ophthalmopathy, about 74 hyperthyroidism and around 17 progressor patients) is reported in the paper.

This clonotype was detected only a few times. This clone's antigen is unknown. Base-call qualities are not available, and no considerably larger clone is one nucleotide away. Moderately to severely active disease, a Clinical Activity Score of at least 3, a NOSPECS grade of at least 4, and a duration under 3 months were present in ophthalmopathy patients. The study excluded patients with uncontrolled infections, other autoimmune diseases, pregnancy or lactation. Diagnoses were based on clinical symptoms, serum thyroxine and TRAb, thyroid ultrasound and orbital computed tomography. PBMCs were isolated from 10 ml of fresh peripheral blood by Ficoll-Paque density gradient centrifugation. Trizol reagent was used to extract total RNA, and RNA quality was then checked on an Agilent 2100 Bioanalyzer. The TCR beta CDR3 regions were amplified from RNA transcripts. A first-round RT-PCR of the TCR CDR3 used the HTBI primer set with the Qiagen OneStep RT-PCR kit. The libraries were constructed in a second round of multiplex PCR and then size-selected and purified. Sequencing of the libraries was done on an Illumina HiSeq2000 using paired-end 100 bp reads. In the source study's methods: Raw data were processed with SOAPnuke, discarding reads with adapters, uncalled bases, mean Phred below 15, or no exact constant-primer or identifier match. High-quality paired reads were merged using COPE v1.2.5, and each unique nucleotide sequence was defined as a clonotype. MiTCR v1.1 was used to align clonotypes to the IMGT TRBV, TRBD and TRBJ reference segments. The analysis was restricted to V-J combinations with a frequency above 0.0001, which together covered approximately 99% of the repertoires. The TCS score was defined as the ratio of F50 (clonal expansion) to E x V (chaos), calculated using BLOSUM62-based TCRdist between CDR3 peptides within each V-J. Welch's t-statistics and random forest reduced roughly 540 V-J features to 10 to 15, which were used in a naive Bayes classifier (R e1071). The public sequencing data were trimmed at Q25 with fastp and processed into clonotypes with MiXCR by TCRdb, which kept only in-frame beta chains. For every CDR3 protein sequence, its rows merge into one entry that carries the most common genes and DNA. For this entry, the V and J calls and clone size follow TCRdb and not the study's own pipeline. Present in this sample are 500,000 to 650,000 distinct CDR3 sequences, more than 12% of which were seen just once. The top ten clones comprise approximately 13% of the sample.

The study at large found these results: In cross-validation, a model built on a 13 V-J signature told ophthalmopathy apart from stable hyperthyroidism with approximately 90% sensitivity and around 83% specificity, and in testing the same model reached 80%/75%. Most expanded thyroid clonotypes (frequency above 0.001) were also detected in blood, a finding suggesting that blood repertoires may reflect thyroid immune responses. Sample size was not statistically predetermined, and blinding of investigators to group allocation was not performed. In validation, the model predicted progression to ophthalmopathy a median of roughly 6.5 months before onset, with about 71% sensitivity and roughly 77% specificity.

The source is a woman aged 50 to 60 with Graves' ophthalmopathy. The sample comprised blood.

The CDR3 has the sequence CAITGTSGRAYTGELFF. The DNA is as follows: TGTGCCATAACCGGGACTAGCGGGAGGGCTTACACCGGGGAGCTGTTTTTT. This receptor chain uses TRBV7-9 and TRBJ2-2; 16 central nucleotides agree with TRBD2. Via the germline V gene (reference sequence), CDR1 is SEHNR and CDR2 FQNEAQ. The V end gives up 10 bases and the J end 3 bases, leaving 8 bases in the junction not matched to a gene. The CDR3 has 17 amino acids, counting the end cysteine and phenylalanine. CDR3 DNA only is kept here, 51 bases in frame from base 1.